Listed below are T cell receptor beta chains from one sample, sequenced in a study of OX40 agonist ivuxolimab in advanced cancers. Sequencing was performed with immunoSEQ multiplex PCR; in TCRdb, only in-frame clones are kept and a portion is missing. The sample yields roughly 50,000 clones, more than 85% seen once. The material sequenced was CD4+ or CD8+ T cells sorted from blood, taken in a trial of the OX40 agonist ivuxolimab. The receptors stem from an adult with an advanced solid tumor such as melanoma, head and neck, liver or kidney cancer. The CDR3 runs from the conserved cysteine through the conserved F or W. D genes are given only for firm matches. Only part of the rows carry a size: once, few, many, or a class if the clone is expanded.

>few|.|TRBV2|TRBJ1-2
CASSEIHYTF
TGTGCCAGCAGTGAAATCCACTACACCTTC
>few|.|TRBV19|TRBJ2-1
CASSPSTGLGPYNEQFF
TGTGCCAGTAGCCCTTCAACTGGCCTGGGACCTTACAATGAGCAGTTCTTC
>.|TRBD2|TRBV4-1|TRBJ2-7
CASSLGTSGTYEQYF
TGCGCCAGCAGCCTCGGGACTAGCGGGACCTACGAGCAGTACTTC
>once|TRBD2|TRBV10-1|TRBJ2-2
CASGRSSGGNTGELFF
TGCGCCAGCGGGAGGTCTAGCGGGGGGAACACCGGGGAGCTGTTTTTT
>once|TRBD1|TRBV10-3|TRBJ2-7
CASHSGQGYEQYF
TGTGCCTCACATAGCGGACAGGGTTACGAGCAGTACTTC
>.|TRBD1|TRBV2|TRBJ1-2
CASSEEPGQGIMIVVYYGYTF
TGTGCCAGCAGCGAAGAACCGGGACAGGGTATCATGATTGTCGTCTACTATGGCTACACCTTC
>.|.|TRBV19|TRBJ2-1
CASSVFPGPIQEQFF
TGTGCCAGTAGTGTCTTCCCGGGACCGATCCAGGAGCAGTTCTTC
>.|.|TRBV28|TRBJ1-1
CASTGSQTGWLGTEAFF
TGTGCCAGCACGGGTTCCCAGACAGGTTGGTTGGGCACTGAAGCTTTCTTT
>.|.|TRBV7-9|TRBJ1-4
CASTSLWNEKLFF
TGTGCCAGCACCTCGTTGTGGAATGAAAAACTGTTTTTT
>.|.|TRBV27|TRBJ2-7
CASRGGILSSYEQYF
TGTGCCAGCAGAGGAGGGATACTTAGCTCCTACGAGCAGTACTTC
>.|TRBD1|TRBV2|TRBJ1-1
CASRDGQGVTEAFF
TGTGCCAGCAGGGACGGACAGGGCGTCACTGAAGCTTTCTTT
>.|.|TRBV11-2|TRBJ1-1
CASSPGINAEAFF
TGTGCCAGCAGCCCAGGGATTAATGCTGAAGCTTTCTTT
>.|.|TRBV10-3|TRBJ2-6
CAISEGPNSGANVLTF
TGTGCCATCAGTGAAGGGCCGAACTCTGGGGCCAACGTCCTGACTTTC
>.|.|TRBV27|TRBJ1-4
CASSIVHSGYEKLFF
TGTGCCAGCAGCATAGTCCACTCCGGATATGAAAAACTGTTTTTT
>.|.|TRBV9|TRBJ1-5
CASSVSDYSNQPQHF
TGTGCCAGCAGCGTGAGTGATTATAGCAATCAGCCCCAGCATTTT
>.|.|TRBV11-2|TRBJ1-4
CASSLEGVTGPNEKLFF
TGTGCCAGCAGCTTAGAAGGGGTGACAGGTCCCAATGAAAAACTGTTTTTT
>.|TRBD2|TRBV10-3|TRBJ2-5
CAIRPGLAVKETQYF
TGTGCCATCAGACCGGGACTAGCGGTAAAAGAGACCCAGTACTTC
>.|.|TRBV28|TRBJ2-4
CASSLSLNKNIQYF
TGTGCCAGCAGTTTAAGTCTCAACAAAAACATTCAGTACTTC
>.|.|TRBV7-9|TRBJ1-1
CASSLTSGMNTEAFF
TGTGCCAGCAGCTTAACCTCCGGTATGAACACTGAAGCTTTCTTT
>.|.|TRBV2|TRBJ2-5
CASRDPVDSQETQYF
TGTGCCAGCAGGGACCCTGTCGACAGTCAAGAGACCCAGTACTTC
>once|.|TRBV9|TRBJ2-3
CASSVWGGGTDTQYF
TGTGCCAGCAGCGTATGGGGAGGGGGGACAGATACGCAGTATTTT
>.|TRBD1|TRBV10-3|TRBJ2-7
CAISEPTGESSYEQYF
TGTGCCATCAGTGAGCCGACAGGGGAATCCTCCTACGAGCAGTACTTC
>few|.|TRBV19|TRBJ1-1
CASSIGVEGAFF
TGTGCCAGTAGTATCGGTGTAGAGGGAGCTTTCTTT
>.|TRBD2|TRBV7-9|TRBJ2-1
CASSFGVVIAGGGGEQFF
TGTGCCAGCAGCTTCGGGGTGGTGATAGCGGGAGGCGGCGGGGAGCAGTTCTTC
>once|.|TRBV5-4|TRBJ2-1
CASSSPSTYNEQFF
TGTGCCAGCAGCTCCCCGAGTACCTACAATGAGCAGTTCTTC
>.|TRBD1|TRBV6-6|TRBJ2-3
CASSTGGVADTQYF
TGTGCCAGCAGTACAGGGGGAGTTGCAGATACGCAGTATTTT
>.|TRBD1|TRBV2|TRBJ1-1
CASCHDRGLTEAFF
TGTGCCAGCTGCCATGACAGGGGGCTCACTGAAGCTTTCTTT
>.|.|TRBV18|TRBJ2-3
CASSPPSGTDYTDTQYF
TGTGCCAGCTCACCACCTTCCGGGACCGACTACACAGATACGCAGTATTTT
>.|TRBD1|TRBV9|TRBJ1-2
CASSTGTGANYGYTF
TGTGCCAGCAGCACCGGGACAGGTGCTAACTATGGCTACACCTTC
>once|TRBD2|TRBV7-9|TRBJ2-1
CASSPVDLAGVYNEQFF
TGTGCCAGCAGCCCCGTCGATCTAGCGGGGGTGTACAATGAGCAGTTCTTC
>.|TRBD2|TRBV15|TRBJ2-5
CATSRDYARTSGQETQYF
TGTGCCACCAGCAGAGATTATGCCCGGACTAGCGGCCAAGAGACCCAGTACTTC
>.|TRBD1|TRBV28|TRBJ1-5
CASSPAGTGGDQPQHF
TGTGCCAGCAGTCCCGCCGGGACAGGGGGCGATCAGCCCCAGCATTTT
>.|TRBD1|TRBV19|TRBJ2-7
CASSATGGGYEQYF
TGTGCCAGTAGTGCGACAGGGGGCGGCTACGAGCAGTACTTC
>.|.|TRBV21-1|TRBJ2-7
CASGGSHYEQYF
TGTGCCAGCGGAGGGAGCCACTACGAGCAGTACTTC
>.|.|TRBV7-9|TRBJ1-1
CASSLMNTEAFF
TGTGCCAGCAGCTTAATGAACACTGAAGCTTTCTTT
>.|.|TRBV7-9|TRBJ2-3
CASSLYTDTQYF
TGTGCCAGCAGCCTTTACACAGATACGCAGTATTTT
>.|.|TRBV5-6|TRBJ2-3
CASSTTDTQYF
TGTGCCAGCAGCACCACAGATACGCAGTATTTT
>.|.|TRBV28|TRBJ2-7
CASSLYEQYF
TGTGCCAGCAGTTTATACGAGCAGTACTTC
>.|.|TRBV6-5|TRBJ2-4
CASSYSGGHPIVVF
TGTGCCAGCAGTTACTCGGGAGGACACCCGATCGTTGTCTTC
>.|.|TRBV10-1|TRBJ2-1
CASSDGDPGLLYNEQFF
TGCGCCAGCAGCGACGGAGACCCGGGACTCCTATACAATGAGCAGTTCTTC